These 10 T cell receptor beta chains share one sample of origin, sequenced in a study of tumor-infiltrating lymphocytes in primary liver carcinoma. Constant-region priming of approximately 500 ng total RNA yielded TCR beta cDNA. Three nested multiplex PCR rounds of slightly modified ARM-PCR generated TCR beta libraries. In the first two PCR rounds, TRBV1-TRBV30 forward primers were paired with a C-beta reverse primer, and each round lasted about 9 cycles. TCRdb analysed the multiplex PCR reads with MiXCR anew, one entry per CDR3 protein. The repertoire includes roughly 80,000 distinct CDR3 sequences, 69% of them detected once, and less than 30% sits in the top ten. Scientists recovered RNA and DNA together from around 20-30 mg of unsorted bulk tissue. Sequenced sample: tumor-adjacent normal liver tissue. Source of these receptors: a man in his forties with primary liver carcinoma and hepatitis B virus infection.

Remarks on this clonotype: The CDR3 carries no conserved terminal phenylalanine or tryptophan, so it likely arises from a read error. The J gene is TRBJ2-7, the V gene TRBV11-2; D is ambiguous. This CDR3 comprises 13 residues. The ends were cut back, 6 bases at V and 4 bases at J, with 13 bases in the middle. Germline V gene data show CDR1 as SGHAT and CDR2 as FQNNGV. The CDR3 nucleotides read TGTGCCAGCAGGTTCGAAAGGGTGTACGAGCAGTACATC. Translated, it gives CASRFERVYEQYI.

This clonotype was seen more than once but under ten times. The V call is TRBV6-1, the J call TRBJ1-4; D remains ambiguous. The V and J ends lost 6 bases and 8 bases respectively, with 16 bases between them. Looked up from germline, CDR1 is MNHNS and CDR2 is SASEGT. This CDR3 contains 14 residues. CDR3 sequence reads: CASREKEIWEKLFF. The CDR3 nucleotides are TGTGCCAGCAGGGAAAAAGAAATTTGGGAAAAACTGTTTTTT.

About this clonotype itself: The junction and the germline gene differ at one end; a read error may be behind it. The chain couples TRBV28 to TRBJ2-7; 11 positions agree with TRBD2. Germline CDR1 and CDR2: MDHEN and SYDVKM. The CDR3 covers 14 residues. DNA of the CDR3: TGTGCCACCAGTTTTCTAGCGGGGGGCTACCAGCAGTACTTC. Its translation: CATSFLAGGYQQYF. Complete variable domain (other parts from reference TRBV28 and TRBJ2-7): DVKVTQSSRYLVKRTGEKVFLECVQDMDHENMFWYRQDPGLGLRLIYFSYDVKMKEKGDIPEGYSVSREKKERFSLILESASTNQTSMYLCATSFLAGGYQQYFGPGTRLTVT.

The chain recombines TRBV6-5 with TRBJ2-3; weak D call: TRBD2 (6 bases). The germline CDR1 and CDR2 sequences are MNHEY and SVGAGI. There are 15 residues in the CDR3. The V gene lost 4 bases and the J gene lost 7 bases, with 18 bases spanning the gap. CDR3 sequence reads: CASSCLTGEGNTQYF. The CDR3 DNA sequence: TGTGCCAGCAGTTGCCTAACGGGAGAAGGAAATACGCAGTATTTT.

This clonotype qualifies as large. The rearrangement uses TRBV29-1 and TRBJ2-7; tentative D call: TRBD1 (7 bases). Trimming pared 7 bases from V and 0 bases from J, leaving 13 bases between. The CDR3 consists of 13 residues. Germline CDR1 SQVTM, CDR2 ANQGSEA. CDR3 nucleotides: TGCAGCGCTACAGGGGAGGCCTCCTACGAGCAGTACTTC. Translation: CSATGEASYEQYF.

This clonotype was detected a few times. The germline gene is not matched at one end of the junction; a read error may be the cause. This chain uses TRBV11-3 with TRBJ2-2; D may match TRBD1 or TRBD2 (5 bases each). Germline assignment: CDR1 SGHNT and CDR2 YENEEA. The CDR3 consists of 14 residues. CDR3 nucleotides: TGTGCCAGCAGCCCACATGCGGACACCGGGGAGCTGCTTTTT. This codes for CASSPHADTGELLF.

Comments on this clonotype: One end of the junction is discordant with germline, which a read error may explain. In DNA, the CDR3 is TGCAGCGTCTGGGACAGGGGAGAGACCCAGCACTTC. It encodes CSVWDRGETQHF. V gene TRBV29-1 combines with J gene TRBJ2-5; 10 nucleotides agree with TRBD1. Germline CDR1 and CDR2: SQVTM and ANQGSEA. The CDR3 spans 12 residues.

The rearrangement joins TRBV6-1 to TRBJ2-1; D remains unclear. The CDR3 runs to 14 residues. Trimming left V 9 bases short and J 0 bases short, with 12 bases between. Germline V gene data show CDR1 as MNHNS and CDR2 as SASEGT. CDR3 in amino acids: CARIGIPSYNEQFF. The CDR3, as DNA: TGTGCCAGGATAGGGATTCCCTCCTACAATGAGCAGTTCTTC.

A word on this clonotype: An end of the junction does not agree with germline; a read error may underlie this. V and J are TRBV4-3 and TRBJ2-5, with D perhaps TRBD2 (5 bases). Germline values: CDR1 LGHNA, CDR2 YSLEER. This CDR3 region has 19 residues. The CDR3 DNA sequence: TGCGCCAGCAGCCAAGATAGCCTAGAGGGAGAGTCTTCGGCGGAGACTCAGTACTTC. It is translated as CASSQDSLEGESSAETQYF.

On this clonotype itself: The junction shows a germline mismatch at one end, possibly a read error. For the CDR3, the DNA is TGTGCCAGCAGCCAAGCGGTTAGCAGGGTTTCCTACAAGCAGTACTTC. Translating it yields CASSQAVSRVSYKQYF. V gene TRBV4-2 combines with J gene TRBJ2-7, with D tentatively TRBD1 (5 bases). In germline, CDR1 is LGHNA, CDR2 YNFKEQ. This CDR3 contains 16 residues.